Below, 31 T cell receptor beta chains from the same sample are listed, as sequenced in a study of T-cell reconstitution after alpha-beta-depleted transplantation in children (dated by TCRdb to about 2016). The library was produced with PCR. The data were produced on an Illumina HiSeq 2500. Molecular barcoding was employed in the preparation of TCR libraries, with unique molecular identifiers being used to normalize TCRbeta repertoire quantification. The raw public data were reprocessed by TCRdb itself: fastp quality trimming at Q25, MiXCR clonotype calling, in-frame beta chains only. Under each unique CDR3 protein, matching rows form one entry showing the most common genes and DNA. The sample profile shows around 240,000 distinct CDR3 sequences; roughly 8% of them were found once. Less than 8% of the sample comes from the top ten. The treatment or condition label for this specimen denotes: allogeneic hematopoietic cell transplantation with graft depleted of TCRalphabeta T cells and CD19 B cells.

Here the sequenced sample was PBMCs, mostly from graft donor cells, taken 180 days after TCRalphabeta/CD19-depleted stem cell transplant. The receptors shown here come from a male patient younger than 18 who had a stem cell transplant for acute lymphoblastic leukemia, so the T cells may come from the graft donor.

A note on this clonotype: Given a much more abundant clone one base away, this may be a read error. The chain recombines TRBV3-1 with TRBJ1-5; D uncertain. The V end was cut by 3 bases, the J end by 4 bases, with 4 bases between. Germline V gives CDR1 LGHDT, CDR2 YNNKEL (reference sequence). CDR3 length: 12 amino acids. The CDR3 DNA reads TGTGCCAGCAGCCAGGTGAATCAGCCCCAGCATTTT. This gives the protein CASSQVNQPQHF. Combining the CDR3 with reference TRBV3-1 and TRBJ1-5 gives the whole variable domain DTAVSQTPKYLVTQMGNDKSIKCEQNLGHDTMYWYKQDSKKFLKIMFSYNNKELIINETVPNRFSPKSPDKAHLNLHINSLELGDSAVYFCASSQVNQPQHFGDGTRLSIL.

Concerning this clonotype: This clone may be a read error of a much larger clone one base away. The chain links TRBV20-1 to TRBJ1-6; D is unresolved. The CDR3 is 15 residues long. The V end was cut by 2 bases, the J end by 9 bases, with 17 bases between. Germline CDR1 is DFQATT and CDR2 is SNEGSKA (reference sequence). The CDR3 protein is CSARLSRVDSSPLHF. The CDR3 coding sequence is TGCAGTGCTAGACTGAGTAGAGTAGATTCTTCACCCCTCCACTTT.

This clonotype turned up a few times. The chain is built from TRBV7-2 and TRBJ2-1, with 12 bases identical to TRBD2. CDR3 length: 22 residues. The V gene end was trimmed by 2 bases and the J gene end by 0 bases; junction bases not matched to a gene: 17. In germline, CDR1 is SGHTA, CDR2 FQGNSA. In DNA, the CDR3 is TGTGCCAGCAGCTTACCCTGGACTAATACTCTAGCGGGGGGGGGCTCCTACAATGAGCAGTTCTTC. Protein product: CASSLPWTNTLAGGGSYNEQFF.

This clonotype was picked up many times. This sequence joins TRBV5-5 and TRBJ1-1; D is unresolved. The V end was cut by 5 bases, the J end by 2 bases, with 7 bases between. Germline V lookup: CDR1 SGHKS, CDR2 YYEKEE (reference sequence). The CDR3 is 12 amino acids. The CDR3 nucleotides read TGTGCCAGCAGTTGGGCAAACACTGAAGCTTTCTTT. Amino acid sequence: CASSWANTEAFF.

This clonotype was counted ten times or more. The gene calls are TRBV20-1 and TRBJ1-3; 7 bases are a match to TRBD1. This CDR3 has 14 amino acids. The V gene's germline CDR1 is DFQATT and CDR2 SNEGSKA (reference sequence). V shed 6 bases and J 3 bases; nucleotides not matched to a gene: 8. CDR3 coding DNA: TGCAGTGCCCGTTTCGGACAGGTTGGAAACACCATATATTTT. Translating it yields CSARFGQVGNTIYF.

This chain joins TRBV23-1 and TRBJ2-1; a weak D match, TRBD1 (5 bases). TRBV23-1 has ORF status, its function being uncertain. V was trimmed by 0 bases and J by 2 bases, leaving 14 bases between them. CDR3 size: 17 residues. The DNA for the CDR3 is TGCGCCAGCAGTCAATCGACGGGCAGGGTACCCTACAATGAGCAGTTCTTC. Translated, it gives CASSQSTGRVPYNEQFF.

The genes are TRBV19 and TRBJ2-2, with D possibly TRBD2 on 6 matching bases. The germline V and J ends were trimmed by 4 bases and 1 base, with 10 bases remaining between them. CDR1 is LNHDA and CDR2 is SQIVND in the germline V gene (reference sequence). The CDR3 is made up of 15 amino acids. As DNA, the CDR3 is TGTGCCAGTAGTACTCTAGCGTTGAACACCGGGGAGCTGTTTTTT. Protein product: CASSTLALNTGELFF.

As regards this clonotype: This may be a read error, as it is one base from a much larger clone. The conserved phenylalanine or tryptophan is not found at the CDR3 terminus, so this likely reflects a read error. The chain combines TRBV9 with TRBJ1-1; D is ambiguous. The length of the CDR3 is 13 residues. Germline assignment: CDR1 SGDLS and CDR2 YYNGEE. The V end was cut by 4 bases, the J end by 0 bases, with 7 bases between. CDR3 in amino acids: CASSPTVNTEAFL. The DNA of the CDR3 is TGTGCCAGCAGCCCCACCGTGAACACTGAAGCTTTCTTG.

This clonotype has at least ten counts. The chain couples TRBV9 to TRBJ1-6; D may be TRBD1 (5 bases). V was clipped by 4 bases and J by 8 bases, with 13 bases between them. Germline values: CDR1 SGDLS, CDR2 YYNGEE. The CDR3 covers 14 residues. The CDR3 sequence: CASSYGGDHSPLHF. The CDR3 bases are TGTGCCAGCAGCTACGGGGGGGACCATTCACCCCTCCACTTT.

Worth noting for this clonotype: Germline is not matched at one junction end, which may reflect a read error. The chain couples TRBV19 to TRBJ2-5; either TRBD1 or TRBD2 may fit D (5 bases each). The CDR3 is 14 amino acids. Germline loops: CDR1 LNHDA, CDR2 SQIVND (reference sequence). The DNA of the CDR3 is TGTGCCAGTAGGGGCGTGGGGGTCCAAGAGACCCGGTACTTC. Protein sequence: CASRGVGVQETRYF.

This clonotype was observed many times. The chain carries TRBV7-2 and TRBJ2-3, with a tentative D call TRBD2 (6 bases). Germline loops: CDR1 SGHTA, CDR2 FQGNSA. This CDR3 is 16 amino acids long. Trimming took 3 bases from V and 6 from J, leaving 19 bases between them. The CDR3 loop reads CASSFQLGRGRDTQYF. The CDR3 coding sequence is TGTGCCAGCAGCTTTCAGCTGGGACGGGGGAGGGATACGCAGTATTTT.

This clonotype turned up a few times. This chain links TRBV25-1 with TRBJ1-6; D may be TRBD1 (5 bases). The CDR3 covers 15 residues. With 0 bases removed from V and 6 bases from J, the gap between germline ends came to 9 bases. Germline assignment: CDR1 MGHDK and CDR2 SYGVNS. CDR3 in DNA: TGTGCCAGCAGTGAATATAAGGGGAGTAATTCACCCCTCCACTTT. Its translation is CASSEYKGSNSPLHF.

Ten or more counts support this clonotype. This chain connects TRBV28 to TRBJ1-1; D perhaps matches TRBD1 (5 bases). This CDR3 is built from 16 residues. CDR1 and CDR2 from the germline V gene are MDHEN and SYDVKM. The V and J ends lost 2 bases and 0 bases respectively, with 13 bases between them. The chain's CDR3 is CASSLPPAGVNTEAFF. CDR3 bases: TGTGCCAGCAGTTTACCTCCCGCGGGGGTGAACACTGAAGCTTTCTTT.

J is TRBJ2-1 and V is TRBV5-6; 9 bases are shared with TRBD1. Trimming took 2 bases from V and 2 from J; bases not matched to a gene: 8. Germline lookup yields CDR1 SGHDT and CDR2 YYEEEE. This CDR3 has 17 residues. CDR3 bases: TGTGCCAGCAGCTTCCCTGGGACAGGGACCCCCTACAATGAGCAGTTCTTC. Encoded protein: CASSFPGTGTPYNEQFF.

Written as DNA, the CDR3 is TGTGCCAGCAGCGCCTTAGCGGGAGATATAAAAGAGACCCAGTACTTC. Its translation is CASSALAGDIKETQYF. V and J are TRBV5-8 and TRBJ2-5; 9 bases line up with TRBD2. Germline CDR1 reads SGHTS; CDR2 reads YDEGEE. V was clipped by 4 bases and J by 3 bases; unmatched bases: 10. This CDR3 spans 16 amino acids.

This clonotype was found a few times. J is TRBJ2-1 and V is TRBV2, with 15 bases aligning to TRBD2. Germline V lookup: CDR1 SNHLY, CDR2 FYNNEI. V lost 4 bases to trimming and J lost 7 bases; unmatched junction nucleotides: 2. This CDR3 has 15 residues. DNA for the CDR3: TGTGCCAGCAGTGGGACTAGCGGGGGGGCGAATGAGCAGTTCTTC. Translating it yields CASSGTSGGANEQFF. The complete variable domain, with remaining parts taken from reference TRBV2 and TRBJ2-1, reads EPEVTQTPSHQVTQMGQEVILRCVPISNHLYFYWYRQILGQKVEFLVSFYNNEISEKSEIFDDQFSVERPDGSNFTLKIRSTKLEDSAMYFCASSGTSGGANEQFFGPGTRLTVL.

This clonotype was seen many times. This chain connects TRBV20-1 to TRBJ2-7; D is ambiguous. Per germline, CDR1 DFQATT and CDR2 SNEGSKA (reference sequence). With 1 base removed from V and 6 bases from J, the gap between germline ends came to 4 bases. This CDR3 is built from 10 residues. CDR3 region: CSARGGEQYF. The CDR3 nucleotides are TGCAGTGCTAGAGGTGGCGAGCAGTACTTC.

The table lists this clonotype with many counts. In DNA form, the CDR3 reads TGTGCCAGCAGTTACTCGACGCCGCCCTCCTACGAGCAGTACTTC. This encodes CASSYSTPPSYEQYF. This rearrangement joins TRBV6-5 to TRBJ2-7, with D unclear. Germline V gene data show CDR1 as MNHEY and CDR2 as SVGAGI. The CDR3 has 15 amino acids. Between the trimmed V and J ends, which lost 0 bases and 0 bases, there was a span of 9 bases.

This clonotype was seen repeatedly, ten times or more. The rearrangement joins TRBV6-2 or TRBV6-3 to TRBJ1-2; D not resolved. Trimming took 2 bases from V and 8 from J, leaving 15 bases between them. The germline gives CDR1 MNHEY, CDR2 SVGEGT. This CDR3 spans 14 amino acids. This chain's CDR3 is CASSYPDDTRGYTF. The CDR3 DNA reads as TGTGCCAGCAGTTACCCCGACGATACACGGGGCTACACCTTC.

This clonotype was counted ten times or more. The CDR3 sequence is CASSQVRTGSGRTDTQYF. The CDR3 DNA sequence: TGTGCCAGCAGCCAAGTACGGACGGGGAGCGGGAGGACAGATACGCAGTATTTT. The chain links TRBV4-2 to TRBJ2-3; 9 nucleotides line up with TRBD2. CDR3 length: 18 residues. V trimming: 1 base; J trimming: 3 bases; junction bases outside the gene matches: 11. In germline, CDR1 is LGHNA, CDR2 YNFKEQ.

The sample holds many counts of this clonotype. The rearrangement joins TRBV4-1 to TRBJ2-1; the D is unclear. Germline CDR1 is MGHRA and CDR2 is YSYEKL. This CDR3 spans 14 amino acids. Trimming shortened V by 1 base and J by 7 bases, and 11 bases separated the two germline ends. In nucleotides, the CDR3 is TGCGCCAGCAGCCAAGGACTGGGGTTGAATGAGCAGTTCTTC. Translating gives CASSQGLGLNEQFF.

This clonotype was seen repeatedly, ten times or more. The rearrangement links TRBV4-3 to TRBJ2-1; 10 bases agree with TRBD2. CDR3 size: 17 residues. V lost 0 bases and J lost 5; bases outside the gene matches: 7. Germline V gene data show CDR1 as LGHNA and CDR2 as YSLEER. CDR3 region: CASSQELALAGDNEQFF. The CDR3 nucleotides are TGCGCCAGCAGCCAAGAACTCGCCCTAGCGGGAGACAATGAGCAGTTCTTC.

Comment on this clonotype: This may be a read error, as it is one base from a much larger clone. CDR3 in amino acids: CSVGNTDTQYF. The CDR3 region has the DNA TGCAGCGTTGGGAACACAGATACGCAGTATTTT. This chain connects TRBV29-1 to TRBJ2-3; D is undetermined. Germline CDR1 is SQVTM and CDR2 is ANQGSEA. The CDR3 runs 11 residues. The V end lost 4 bases, the J end lost 2 bases, and 4 bases lay between the germline ends.

This clonotype was counted at least ten times. The V gene is TRBV7-2, the J gene TRBJ2-7; 9 bases map to TRBD2. V lost 4 bases to trimming and J lost 5 bases; unmatched junction nucleotides: 15. This CDR3 has 17 amino acids. In germline, CDR1 is SGHTA, CDR2 FQGNSA. Here the CDR3 reads CASSSVRGAGGLNEQYF. As DNA, the CDR3 is TGTGCCAGCAGCTCCGTGAGGGGGGCGGGGGGGCTCAACGAGCAGTACTTC. The whole variable domain, remainder taken from reference TRBV7-2 and TRBJ2-7, is GAGVSQSPSNKVTEKGKDVELRCDPISGHTALYWYRQSLGQGLEFLIYFQGNSAPDKSGLPSDRFSAERTGGSVSTLTIQRTQQEDSAVYLCASSSVRGAGGLNEQYFGPGTRLTVT.

This clonotype appeared many times. This chain joins TRBV12-3 or TRBV12-4 and TRBJ2-6; D assignment may be TRBD1 or TRBD2 (5 bases each). The V end lost 6 bases, the J end lost 0 bases, and 12 bases lay between the germline ends. The CDR3 totals 16 residues. The CDR3 protein is CASRRGLDSGANVLTF. The CDR3, as DNA: TGTGCCAGCAGGAGGGGTTTGGACTCTGGGGCCAACGTCCTGACTTTC.

The rearrangement links TRBV15 to TRBJ2-7, with D hard to call. Between the trimmed V and J ends, which lost 0 bases and 6 bases, there was a span of 18 bases. CDR1 is LNHNV and CDR2 is YYDKDF in the germline V gene (reference sequence). The CDR3 spans 16 residues. The CDR3, as DNA: TGTGCCACCAGCAGAGAAGGAGTGGGTGAGTCTATCGAGCAGTACTTC. Protein product: CATSREGVGESIEQYF.

This clonotype was found many times. This chain connects TRBV9 to TRBJ2-3; 14 nucleotides match TRBD2. With V trimmed by 4 bases and J by 2 bases, 3 bases remained unmatched. The CDR3 has 16 residues. The germline V gene encodes CDR1 SGDLS and CDR2 YYNGEE. For the CDR3, the DNA is TGTGCCAGCAGCATGACTAGCGGGGGGGCCACAGATACGCAGTATTTT. It specifies CASSMTSGGATDTQYF. The whole variable domain, filled in from reference TRBV9 and TRBJ2-3, reads DSGVTQTPKHLITATGQRVTLRCSPRSGDLSVYWYQQSLDQGLQFLIQYYNGEERAKGNILERFSAQQFPDLHSELNLSSLELGDSALYFCASSMTSGGATDTQYFGPGTRLTVL.

This clonotype turned up a few times. The chain has TRBV11-2 and TRBJ2-7; 7 nucleotides match TRBD1. Unmatched junction bases numbered 9, after V lost 5 bases and J lost 2 bases. The CDR3 runs to 15 residues. Germline CDR1 is SGHAT and CDR2 is FQNNGV. CDR3 DNA sequence: TGTGCCAGCAGCCCTAGGGACAGTTCCGCCTACGAGCAGTACTTC. This translates into CASSPRDSSAYEQYF.

This clonotype appeared many times. The V and J genes are TRBV29-1 and TRBJ1-2, with D possibly TRBD1 on 6 matching bases. CDR1 and CDR2 from the germline V gene are SQVTM and ANQGSEA. Deletions cut 5 bases from V and 4 bases from J, with 11 bases between. The CDR3 totals 12 residues. CDR3 bases: TGCAGCGTTCGGGGGGCCGGCTATGGCTACACCTTC. Its translation is CSVRGAGYGYTF.

This clonotype showed up many times. CDR3 coding DNA: TGTGCCAGCAGCTTCCCCACGGCCAAAAACATTCAGTACTTC. Its protein product is CASSFPTAKNIQYF. The rearrangement links TRBV11-2 to TRBJ2-4; D unresolved. Germline V gene sequence: CDR1 SGHAT, CDR2 FQNNGV. The CDR3 contains 14 residues. Trimming removed 3 bases from V and 1 base from J, with 7 bases in between.

The sample holds a few counts of this clonotype. This chain uses TRBV20-1 with TRBJ2-7; 12 bases map to TRBD2. The CDR3 covers 12 residues. Losses at the gene ends were 3 bases for V and 12 bases for J; bases not matched to a gene: 6. Germline V gives CDR1 DFQATT, CDR2 SNEGSKA (reference sequence). The CDR3 sequence: CSARGLAGNRYF. CDR3 DNA sequence: TGCAGTGCTAGGGGACTAGCGGGTAATCGGTACTTC.